This paragraph reports one T cell receptor (beta chain). This entry is derived from a study of CD8 T cells in Susac syndrome. Included as multiple sclerosis controls were treatment-naive patients who had stable or active relapsing-remitting disease. TEMRA cells were FACS-enriched, and CD8+ and CD4+ T cells were isolated negatively. cDNA came from roughly 0.5 to 1 ug RNA primed by random hexamers. TCR beta CDR3 was amplified by immunoSEQ multiplex PCR. This amplification extended across 54 Vbeta and 13 Jbeta segments. TCRdb processed the immunoSEQ multiplex PCR reads anew with MiXCR; each CDR3 protein has one entry. This table has about 130,000 distinct CDR3 sequences, about 90% appearing once. The sequencing sample was made of CD8+ T cells from PBMCs. This clonotype was obtained from a human donor with multiple sclerosis.

The CDR3: CASRYSGANVLTF. DNA for the CDR3: TGTGCCAGCCGGTATTCTGGGGCCAACGTCCTGACTTTC. V gene TRBV27 combines with J gene TRBJ2-6; D unclear. The germline CDR1 and CDR2 sequences are MNHEY and SMNVEV (reference sequence). With 8 bases removed from V and 1 base from J, the gap between germline ends came to 6 bases. This CDR3 is built from 13 residues.